These 8 T cell receptor beta chains were sequenced from one sample in a study of blood T cell repertoires in COVID-19. The method was immunoSEQ multiplex PCR; TCRdb's version includes in-frame clones alone and lacks a portion of them. Among 200,000 to 300,000 clones, approximately 87% were seen once, and the ten largest hold roughly 1.6%. Source material: peripheral blood. The receptors here all came from a woman in her 40s who had recovered from COVID-19.

In its sample, this clone was seen a few times. This sequence joins TRBV5-1 and TRBJ2-5; TRBD1 aligns across 8 bases. V shed 0 bases and J 1 base; nucleotides not matched to a gene: 11. The CDR3 is 18 amino acids. Germline assignment: CDR1 SGHRS and CDR2 YFSETQ. Here the CDR3 reads CASSLASGTGRSQETQYF. The DNA for the CDR3 is TGCGCCAGCAGCTTGGCCTCCGGGACAGGACGCTCCCAAGAGACCCAGTACTTC.

The J gene is TRBJ1-1, the V gene TRBV9, with 8 nucleotides matching TRBD1. V gave up 2 bases and J gave up 5 bases; unmatched junction bases: 5. Germline CDR1 and CDR2: SGDLS and YYNGEE. This CDR3 spans 14 amino acids. In DNA, the CDR3 is TGTGCCAGCAGCGTCGGACAGGGCGGGACTGAAGCTTTCTTT. Translating gives CASSVGQGGTEAFF.

The V gene is TRBV30, the J gene TRBJ1-6; TRBD1 matches at 7 bases. Losses at the gene ends were 0 bases for V and 0 bases for J; bases not matched to a gene: 17. The length of the CDR3 is 21 residues. CDR1 is GTSNPN, CDR2 SVGIG, per germline (reference sequence). The CDR3 region has the DNA TGTGCCTGGAGTGTATCGGTCCTCGGGGACAGTTATAGCTCCTATAATTCACCCCTCCACTTT. This encodes CAWSVSVLGDSYSSYNSPLHF.

V gene TRBV7-2 combines with J gene TRBJ2-5; D is possibly TRBD2 (5 bases). This CDR3 comprises 12 residues. V lost 5 bases and J lost 5, with 9 bases in between. Germline lookup yields CDR1 SGHTA and CDR2 FQGNSA. The CDR3 nucleotides are TGTGCCAGCAGCCTCGGACTCGAGACCCAGTACTTC. Translation gives CASSLGLETQYF.

The chain employs TRBV9 and TRBJ2-6; 7 bases are a match to TRBD2. V lost 3 bases and J lost 0; bases outside the gene matches: 9. The V gene's germline CDR1 is SGDLS and CDR2 YYNGEE. The CDR3 is 18 residues long. CDR3 region: CASSDPRGEISGANVLTF. In nucleotides, the CDR3 is TGTGCCAGCAGCGACCCTCGGGGGGAAATCTCTGGGGCCAACGTCCTGACTTTC.

In this sample, this clone turned up once. This sequence joins TRBV5-5 and TRBJ1-1; a possible D gene is TRBD1 (5 bases). There are 14 residues in the CDR3. CDR1 is SGHKS and CDR2 is YYEKEE in the germline V gene (reference sequence). V shed 4 bases and J shed 6 bases, with 16 bases lying between them. The CDR3: CASSRGGAFAEAFF. The CDR3 coding sequence is TGTGCCAGCAGCCGCGGTGGGGCTTTTGCTGAAGCTTTCTTT.

The genes are TRBV7-3 and TRBJ2-7, with D possibly matching TRBD1 (6 bases). This CDR3 region has 14 residues. Trimming removed 5 bases at V and 2 bases at J, with 13 bases between. Germline V lookup: CDR1 SGHTA, CDR2 FQGTGA. The CDR3 DNA reads TGTGCCAGCAGCACAGGGTCCTCCCCCTACGAGCAGTACTTC. This sequence encodes CASSTGSSPYEQYF.

The rearrangement joins TRBV28 to TRBJ2-1; D is perhaps TRBD2 (5 bases). The length of the CDR3 is 14 residues. Germline values: CDR1 MDHEN, CDR2 SYDVKM. Trimming shortened V by 6 bases and J by 4 bases, and 13 bases separated the two germline ends. The CDR3 region has the DNA TGTGCCAGCAGCACCCCCGGGGATTACAATGAGCAGTTCTTC. It is translated as CASSTPGDYNEQFF.